The clone carrying this T cell receptor (beta chain) was found a few times. This record belongs to a study of T cells after yellow fever vaccination. Losses at the gene ends were 6 bases for V and 4 bases for J; bases not matched to a gene: 8. In germline, CDR1 is ENHRY, CDR2 SYGVKD. The CDR3 runs to 15 residues. Via MiXCR, TCRdb re-called the 5' RACE reads, giving one row per CDR3 protein. Here the sample spans hundreds of thousands of distinct CDR3 sequences, around a sixth being singletons. Sample: PBMCs, taken before the yellow fever booster vaccination. The chain has TRBV10-3 and TRBJ2-5, with 10 bases matching TRBD2. The TCR comes from a man in his late teens or twenties who received the YFV17D yellow fever vaccine. The CDR3 DNA is TGTGCCATCAGCCCGGGACTAGCGTTAGGAGAGACCCAGTACTTC. Translating gives CAISPGLALGETQYF.